Listed below are T cell receptor beta chains from one sample, sequenced in a study of Graves' ophthalmopathy and Graves' hyperthyroidism. TCRdb redid the calling of the multiplex PCR reads with MiXCR, one entry per CDR3 protein. This sample carries 500,000 to 700,000 distinct CDR3 sequences, under 45% of them seen once, and the ten largest clones take about 4%. The sequenced material came from peripheral blood or thyroid tissue (not recorded which). Receptors originate from an adult man with Graves' hyperthyroidism. Both conserved end residues are part of each CDR3. The D gene is left open where the match is weak. The size of a clone is reported for some rows only, either as once, few or many, or as a class for expanded clones.

v_gene,j_gene,len,abundance,d_gene,CDR3nt,CDR3aa
TRBV7-9,TRBJ1-2,15,many,-,TGTGCCAGCAGCTACCAGGGATGGAGAGACTATGGCTACACCTTC,CASSYQGWRDYGYTF
TRBV7-9,TRBJ2-3,14,few,TRBD2,TGTGCCACCCACCCGGGACTACCCACAGATACGCAGTATTTT,CATHPGLPTDTQYF
TRBV29-1,TRBJ1-1,10,-,-,TGCAGCACCTTCGGCACTGAAGCTTTCTTT,CSTFGTEAFF
TRBV7-9,TRBJ2-3,13,-,-,TGTGCCAGCAGCTCGGAACTACAGGGCACGCAGTATTTT,CASSSELQGTQYF
TRBV7-8,TRBJ1-6,14,many,-,TGTGCCAGCAGCTTAAGACCGGCTGATTCACCCCTCCACTTT,CASSLRPADSPLHF
TRBV12-3/TRBV12-4,TRBJ2-5,16,-,-,TGTGCCAGCAGTTTAGGGGGGTTCGGGTACCAAGAGACCCAGTACTTC,CASSLGGFGYQETQYF
TRBV10-3,TRBJ2-7,14,once,-,TGTGCCATCAGTTTACTAAGCACCCCCTACGAGCAGTACTTC,CAISLLSTPYEQYF
TRBV7-9,TRBJ1-1,15,-,TRBD1,TGTGCCAGCAGCCTAAGATCAGGGGGAGAGACTGAAGCTTTCTTT,CASSLRSGGETEAFF
TRBV12-3/TRBV12-4,TRBJ1-5,16,once,TRBD1,TGTGCCAGCAGGGCGACAGGGGATTCGGGCAATCAGCCCCAGCATTTT,CASRATGDSGNQPQHF
TRBV9,TRBJ2-7,15,-,TRBD1,TGTGCCAGCAGCGTAGGGACAGGGGTCCCCTACGAGCAGTACTTC,CASSVGTGVPYEQYF
TRBV3-1,TRBJ2-2,14,few,-,TGTGCCAGCACCCAATCGGGGGCTACCGGGGAGCTGTTTTTT,CASTQSGATGELFF
TRBV27,TRBJ2-5,15,-,TRBD2,TGTGCCAGCGGCCTGTCAGCGGGAGGGCAAGAGACCCAGTACTTC,CASGLSAGGQETQYF
TRBV11-2,TRBJ1-2,16,many,-,TGTGCCAGCAGCTTACACAGGCGGACCAAGAACTATGGCTACACCTTC,CASSLHRRTKNYGYTF
TRBV15,TRBJ1-4,16,-,-,TGTGTCACCAGCAGAGATCTGGCAGCAACTAATGAAAAACTGCTTTTT,CVTSRDLAATNEKLLF
TRBV6-5,TRBJ1-1,15,-,-,TGTGCCAGCAGTTACGTAGGGTCTGGGAACACTGAAGCTTTCTTT,CASSYVGSGNTEAFF
TRBV28,TRBJ1-3,14,many,-,TGTGCCAGCAGCTTAGGGGTGTCTGGAAACACCATATATTTT,CASSLGVSGNTIYF
TRBV6-1,TRBJ2-2,15,-,-,TGTGCCAGCAGTGAACAGGGAAGTGTCACCGGGGAGCTGTTTTTT,CASSEQGSVTGELFF
TRBV20-1,TRBJ2-2,12,once,-,TGCAGTGCCACCCCCAGGACCGGGGAGCTGTTTTTT,CSATPRTGELFF
TRBV27,TRBJ1-1,15,-,TRBD1,TGTGCCAGCCGCCGGGACAGGGATCGGAACACTGAAGCTTTCTTT,CASRRDRDRNTEAFF
TRBV5-8,TRBJ1-1,14,few,-,TGTGCCAGCAGCTTAAAGGGTATGAACACTGAAGCTTTCTTT,CASSLKGMNTEAFF
TRBV7-9,TRBJ2-1,15,-,TRBD2,TGTGCCAGCAGCTTACGGGGGGGCACAAACAATGAGCAGTTCTTC,CASSLRGGTNNEQFF
TRBV9,TRBJ2-5,14,many,TRBD2,TGTGCCAGCAGCGTAGCCCTAGCGGGGGAGACCCAGTACTTC,CASSVALAGETQYF
TRBV7-9,TRBJ2-2,15,once,-,TGTGCCAGCGAGGGACGGGGGCCCAACACCGGGGAGCTGTTTTTT,CASEGRGPNTGELFF
TRBV7-9,TRBJ1-6,12,-,-,TGTGCCAGCAGCTTAGCATGTTCAGCCCTCCACTTT,CASSLACSALHF
TRBV7-2,TRBJ2-1,13,once,-,TGTGCCAGCAGCCGCTACAGGGATAATGAGCAGTTCTTC,CASSRYRDNEQFF
TRBV9,TRBJ1-6,19,-,-,TGTGCCAGCAGCGTAGGGGGGGGCAGGGATTCCGCCTTGAATTCACCCCTCCACTTT,CASSVGGGRDSALNSPLHF
TRBV7-3,TRBJ2-2,17,-,TRBD2,TGTGCCAGCAGCGAGGGACTAGCGGGGCCGAACACCGAGGAGCTGTTTTTT,CASSEGLAGPNTEELFF
TRBV12-3/TRBV12-4,TRBJ2-7,15,many,-,TGTGCCAGCAGTTTATCCGCTAGCTACTCCTACGAGCAGTACTTC,CASSLSASYSYEQYF
TRBV4-1,TRBJ1-6,17,-,-,TGCGCCAGCAGCCAAGGGCGGGAATTCTCCTATAATTCACCCCTCCACTTT,CASSQGREFSYNSPLHF
TRBV14,TRBJ1-5,13,-,-,TGTGCCAGCAGCCAAGTTCCTGAGTCGCCCCAGCATTTT,CASSQVPESPQHF
TRBV24-1,TRBJ2-2,16,many,TRBD1,TGTGCCACCAGTGAACCGACAGGGACGTTGGCCGGGGAGCTGTTTTTT,CATSEPTGTLAGELFF
TRBV29-1,TRBJ1-2,10,-,-,TGCAGCTTAGTCACGGGTGGCTACACCTTC,CSLVTGGYTF
TRBV7-8,TRBJ2-7,13,many,-,TGTGCCAGCAGCTTACCAGCTGCCACCGAGCAGTACTTC,CASSLPAATEQYF
TRBV29-1,TRBJ1-2,14,once,TRBD1,TGCAGCGTTGAAGACCGGGACAGGGGGCTTGGCTACACCTTC,CSVEDRDRGLGYTF
TRBV12-3/TRBV12-4,TRBJ2-3,14,-,TRBD1,TGTGCCAGCAGTCCCGGGACAGGGGAAGATACGCAGTATTTT,CASSPGTGEDTQYF
TRBV29-1,TRBJ1-2,17,many,TRBD1,TGCAGCGTTGAATCCCCTCGGACAGGGGGGGACTACTATGGCTACACCTTC,CSVESPRTGGDYYGYTF
TRBV20-1,TRBJ1-5,13,-,-,TGCAGTGCTAGAGCCGGGGTCAATCAGCCCCAGCATTTT,CSARAGVNQPQHF
TRBV5-1,TRBJ2-1,11,-,-,TGCGCCAGCCGCGAAGGGAATGAGCAGTTCTTC,CASREGNEQFF
TRBV12-3/TRBV12-4,TRBJ2-7,14,many,-,TGTGCCAGCAGGTTTGGGGCAGGGCCCCAAGAGCAGTACTTC,CASRFGAGPQEQYF
TRBV7-9,TRBJ2-7,15,-,TRBD2,TGCGCCAGCAGCCCGGGACTAGCGGGAGTATCCGAGCAGTACTTC,CASSPGLAGVSEQYF
TRBV2,TRBJ1-3,13,-,-,TGTGCCAGCAGAGAACAGGCTGTTCACACCATATATTTT,CASREQAVHTIYF
TRBV5-1,TRBJ2-7,14,many,-,TGCGCCAGCAGCTTGGTCGGTTCAGGTAGCGAGCAGTACTTC,CASSLVGSGSEQYF
TRBV7-9,TRBJ2-5,14,many,-,TGTGCCAGCAGTTCCTCAGACGGAGAAGAGACCCAGTACTTC,CASSSSDGEETQYF
TRBV2,TRBJ1-2,10,many,-,TGTGCCAGCAAGGACGATGGCTACACCTTC,CASKDDGYTF
TRBV5-1,TRBJ1-1,15,once,-,TGTGCCAGCAGCTTGCACGGGGGGCCCTACAATGAAGCTTTCTTT,CASSLHGGPYNEAFF
TRBV7-8,TRBJ1-2,13,many,-,TGTGCCAGCAGCGAACAGAATAACTATGGCTACACCTTC,CASSEQNNYGYTF
TRBV24-1,TRBJ1-5,15,-,-,TGTGCCACCAGTGATTCCTGGCTGGCCTGGGAGACCCAGCATTTT,CATSDSWLAWETQHF
TRBV20-1,TRBJ1-5,14,many,TRBD1,TGCAGTGCTTCCGGGACAGGGCGGGATCAGCCCCAGCATTTT,CSASGTGRDQPQHF
TRBV28,TRBJ1-1,14,many,TRBD1,TGCGCCAGCAGCTTGGGGGGGACAGTGACTGAAGCTTTCTTT,CASSLGGTVTEAFF
TRBV19,TRBJ2-2,15,-,-,TGTGCCAGTAGTATGATGGGTTCGAACACCGGGGAGCTGTTTTTT,CASSMMGSNTGELFF